This T cell receptor (beta chain) was recorded in a study of control samples from healthy donors and cancer patients. Here immunoSEQ multiplex PCR was the method, and the copy in TCRdb shows in-frame clones only, minus some. The repertoire includes approximately 160,000 clones, 75% to 95% of them detected once, and 2% to 2.5% sits in the top ten. This CDR3 spans 16 amino acids. J lost 7 bases, V lost 3 bases, and 10 bases had no gene match. Germline CDR1 is MNHEY and CDR2 is SVGAGI. Sequencing used blood. The TCR originated in a woman between 40 and 50 years old in good health. The chain joins TRBV6-5 to TRBJ1-1, with TRBD1 matching over 11 bases. The CDR3 sequence is CASSYPAGTGGIEAFF. In nucleotides, the CDR3 is TGTGCCAGCAGTTATCCAGCCGGGACAGGGGGAATTGAAGCTTTCTTT.